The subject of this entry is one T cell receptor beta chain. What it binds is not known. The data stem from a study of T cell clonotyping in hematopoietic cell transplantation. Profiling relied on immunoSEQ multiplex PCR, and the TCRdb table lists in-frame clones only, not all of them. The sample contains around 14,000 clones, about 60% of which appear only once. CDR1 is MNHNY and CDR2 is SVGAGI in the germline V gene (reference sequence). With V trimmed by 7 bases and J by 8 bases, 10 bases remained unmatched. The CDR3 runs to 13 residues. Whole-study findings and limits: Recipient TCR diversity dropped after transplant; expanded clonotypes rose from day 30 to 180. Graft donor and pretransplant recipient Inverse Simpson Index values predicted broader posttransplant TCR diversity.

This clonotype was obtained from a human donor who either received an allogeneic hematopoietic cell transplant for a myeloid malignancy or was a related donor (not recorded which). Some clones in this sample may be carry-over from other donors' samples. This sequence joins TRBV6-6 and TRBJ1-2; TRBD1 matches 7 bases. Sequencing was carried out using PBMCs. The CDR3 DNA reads TGTGCCAGCACTCAAACAGGGGTGCGGGGCTACACCTTC. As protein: CASTQTGVRGYTF.